Listed below are T cell receptor beta chains from one sample, sequenced in a study of technical replicates of blood from a handful of donors. Clones were sequenced by immunoSEQ multiplex PCR, and TCRdb holds only the in-frame ones, with some missing. The data show under 85,000 clones, with 86% seen just once and 5% held by the top ten. Sample: PBMCs. The origin of the receptors is a human donor in good health. Some clones in this sample may be carry-over from other donors' samples. Each CDR3 is given with its conserved first and last residue. D genes are given only for firm matches. Rows give clone size only sometimes, using once, few, many, or a class for an expanded clone.

abundance	d_gene	j_gene	v_gene	CDR3nt	CDR3aa
NA	TRBD1	TRBJ2-7	TRBV7-2	TGTGCCAGCAGCTTAGTAGGGACAGGAAATAACTCCTACGAGCAGTACTTC	CASSLVGTGNNSYEQYF
NA	NA	TRBJ2-2	TRBV6-5	TGTGCCAGCACTGCTAGACCGAACACCGGGGAGCTGTTTTTT	CASTARPNTGELFF
NA	TRBD1	TRBJ1-1	TRBV27	TGTGCCAGCAGTACCCTCGGGCAGGGGGCTGGTGAAGCTTTCTTT	CASSTLGQGAGEAFF
NA	NA	TRBJ1-6	TRBV4-2	TGTGCCAGCAGCCAAGATCCGGGGTCAACTGCACCCCTCCACTTT	CASSQDPGSTAPLHF
NA	TRBD1	TRBJ2-5	TRBV7-9	TGTGCCAGCAGCTCCCCGCAGGGGGTGAAGACCCAGTACTTC	CASSSPQGVKTQYF
few	TRBD1	TRBJ1-1	TRBV10-3	TGTGCCATCAGTGCTCAGGGGGCGAACACTGAAGCTTTCTTT	CAISAQGANTEAFF
NA	TRBD1	TRBJ1-2	TRBV7-2	TGTGCCAGCAGCTCCCGGGACAGCAACTATGGCTACACCTTC	CASSSRDSNYGYTF
NA	TRBD2	TRBJ2-7	TRBV5-6	TGTGCCAGCAGCGGTAGACTAGCGGGGAAGGATTACGAGCAGTACTTC	CASSGRLAGKDYEQYF
NA	TRBD2	TRBJ2-1	TRBV7-2	TGTGCCAGCAGCTTAGTGGCTAGCGGGGGGTTGTACAATGAGCAGTTCTTC	CASSLVASGGLYNEQFF
NA	NA	TRBJ1-5	TRBV6-5	TGTGCCAGCAGTTTAAGGAGGGATCAGCCCCAGCATTTT	CASSLRRDQPQHF
NA	TRBD1	TRBJ1-4	TRBV18	TGTGCCAGCTCACCAAGACAGGGCGGTGAAAAACTGTTTTTT	CASSPRQGGEKLFF
NA	NA	TRBJ1-2	TRBV5-1	TGCGCCAGCAGCTTGGATCAGGGGACTACATATGGCTACACCTTC	CASSLDQGTTYGYTF
NA	NA	TRBJ1-1	TRBV6-5	TGTGCCAGCACTGGAGGACTGAGAGCTTTCTTT	CASTGGLRAFF
NA	TRBD2	TRBJ2-3	TRBV6-1	TGTGCCAGCAGTACGGGGGGACGCACAGATACGCAGTATTTT	CASSTGGRTDTQYF
few	TRBD2	TRBJ2-1	TRBV19	TGTGCCAGTAGTGATTTCCTAGCGGGAGTTTTCTCCTACAATGAGCAGTTCTTC	CASSDFLAGVFSYNEQFF
NA	NA	TRBJ2-7	TRBV6-4	TGTGCCAGCAGTGACTCTAATCCGGTCTACGAGCAGTACTTC	CASSDSNPVYEQYF
NA	NA	TRBJ2-3	TRBV5-4	TGTGCCAGCAGCTTGGGGACTGAGTGGGATACGCAGTATTTT	CASSLGTEWDTQYF
NA	NA	TRBJ1-2	TRBV25-1	TGTGCCAGCAGTGAATTGGCAGACTATGGCTACACCTTC	CASSELADYGYTF
NA	NA	TRBJ2-1	TRBV18	TGTGCCAGCTCACTAAAGCGCACTCCCCTTACACGGGTCGATGAGCAGTTCTTC	CASSLKRTPLTRVDEQFF
NA	TRBD1	TRBJ1-6	TRBV4-1	TGCGCCAGCAGCGCGGGACAGATCAACCAAAGGGGTTCACCCCTCCACTTT	CASSAGQINQRGSPLHF
NA	NA	TRBJ1-1	TRBV7-3	TGTGCCAGCAGCTTACGAATAGAGCGTGAAGCTTTCTTT	CASSLRIEREAFF
once	TRBD1	TRBJ1-6	TRBV4-3	TGCGCCAGCAGCCCATCCGACAGGGGTTCACCCCTCCACTTT	CASSPSDRGSPLHF
NA	TRBD2	TRBJ2-5	TRBV10-3	TGTGCCATCAGTGATGGGCTAGCGGGGACACAAGAGACCCAGTACTTC	CAISDGLAGTQETQYF
NA	NA	TRBJ2-7	TRBV4-3	TGCGCCAGCAGCCAATCCGAGGGGGTAATCTACGAGCAGTACTTC	CASSQSEGVIYEQYF
NA	NA	TRBJ2-3	TRBV6-6	TGTGCCAGCAGTTTCCAGGAGGCTGGAAATACGCAGTATTTT	CASSFQEAGNTQYF
NA	TRBD1	TRBJ1-6	TRBV7-2	TGTGCCAGCAGACCCACAGGGGGCCCTTCACCCCTCCACTTT	CASRPTGGPSPLHF
NA	NA	TRBJ2-7	TRBV19	TGTGCCAGTAACCGGTGGCAGGGTGACTACGAGCAGTACTTC	CASNRWQGDYEQYF
NA	NA	TRBJ2-3	TRBV9	TGTGCCAGCAGCGCCACCACAGGGAAAGATACGCAGTATTTT	CASSATTGKDTQYF
NA	TRBD1	TRBJ2-2	TRBV2	TGTGCCAGCAGAGAGGGGACAGGGGAAACCGGGGAGCTGTTTTTT	CASREGTGETGELFF
NA	NA	TRBJ1-2	TRBV6-5	TGTGCCAGCAGAGACTGGCTGGCTAGCTACACCTTC	CASRDWLASYTF
NA	NA	TRBJ2-7	TRBV9	TGTGCCAGCCCTGACACGACCTACGAGCAGTACTTC	CASPDTTYEQYF
NA	NA	TRBJ1-2	TRBV14	TGTGCCAGCAGCCCCGGTTTTAGCTATGGCTACACCTTC	CASSPGFSYGYTF
NA	TRBD1	TRBJ2-3	TRBV2	TGTGCCAGCAGCGGGGACAGGGGAGGATTTGATACGCAGTATTTT	CASSGDRGGFDTQYF
NA	NA	TRBJ1-5	TRBV19	TGTGCCAGTAGTTTGGGAGGGTTCGGCAATCAGCCCCAGCATTTT	CASSLGGFGNQPQHF
few	TRBD1	TRBJ1-4	TRBV12-5	TGTGCTAGTGGTTTTGGGACAGGGGTAGAAAAACTGTTTTTT	CASGFGTGVEKLFF
once	TRBD1	TRBJ1-3	TRBV25-1	TGTGCCAGCAGTGCCCGGGACAGGGCCTTCTCTGGAAACACCATATATTTT	CASSARDRAFSGNTIYF
few	NA	TRBJ2-7	TRBV19	TGTGCCAGTAGTACCGGACTAATACCCTACGAGCAGTACTTC	CASSTGLIPYEQYF
once	TRBD1	TRBJ1-1	TRBV5-8	TGTGCCAGCAGCCTCCCGGGGACAGTGAACACTGAAGCTTTCTTT	CASSLPGTVNTEAFF
NA	NA	TRBJ1-1	TRBV7-2	TGTGCCAGCAGCTTAGGAATGCGGGGACTAAACACTGAAGCTTTCTTT	CASSLGMRGLNTEAFF